This T cell receptor (beta chain) was documented in a study of blood T cells in healthy people across ages (dated by TCRdb to the mid-2010s). Background on the whole study: In model experiments, template switching captured roughly one uniquely barcoded TCR beta cDNA molecule for every two T cells. Age-related changes in TCR beta repertoire diversity were measured in the study by deep sequencing normalized with unique cDNA molecular identifiers. The study analyzed two additional independent replicas of 1 million unique cDNA reads from the same blood draw for two donors, one aged 18 to 30 and one aged 80 or older. To avoid experimental bias, donors of different ages were distributed randomly across sequencing lanes. The donors were divided into four age groups: young (average around 15 years), middle-aged (roughly 42), aged (about 60) and long-lived (about 90).

From V the trimming removes 4 bases and from J it removes 4 bases, while the gene matches leave 7 bases of the junction unaccounted for. Taken from the germline V gene (reference sequence), the CDR1 and CDR2 loops are GTSNPN and SVGIG. The CDR3 goes from the cysteine to the phenylalanine over 14 residues. The CDR3 DNA has 42 bases and is translated from base 1. The roughly 39 donors, aged roughly 6 to 100 years, were systemically healthy Caucasian individuals from Russia. Each donor gave roughly 11 milliliters of peripheral blood, drawn into EDTA-treated Vacutainer tubes. Ficoll-Paque density-gradient centrifugation was used to isolate PBMCs, with at least 7 million obtained per sample. Total RNA was extracted from PBMCs with Trizol reagent, with at least 6 micrograms obtained per sample. For every donor, an aliquot of PBMCs went through flow cytometry to measure the percentages of naive CD45RAhigh/CD27high T cells.

Study-wide conclusions, independent of this receptor: Observed TCR beta diversity per million T cells fell roughly linearly with age, and a significant reduction was already apparent by age around 44. A strong correlation was found between observed TCR beta diversity and the percentage of naive T cells measured by flow cytometry. Total diversity estimates from one million sequenced T cells were considered lower bounds and underestimates. Conclusive comparison of naive and antigen-experienced compartments was prevented by the profiling of bulk unsorted PBMCs. The long-lived group showed more naive CD4+ T cells, fewer expanded clones and increased TCR diversity than the aged group, suggesting age selection. The CMV infection status of donors was not known, potentially confounding age-related changes in expanded clonotypes.

Library preparation was by 5' RACE. Sequenced on an Illumina HiSeq 2500. A second roughly 6 to 11 cycle PCR used a sample-barcoded 5' primer and a J-beta primer mix. A unique molecular identifier was introduced onto each TCR beta cDNA molecule by a template-switch 5' adaptor carrying 12 random nucleotides. Each sample yielded at least 3 million CDR3-containing paired-end reads. First-strand cDNA synthesis was performed from all RNA using the Mint cDNA synthesis kit, with priming by a TRBC-specific oligonucleotide. Following uracil-DNA glycosylase treatment, all cDNA underwent a first 18-cycle PCR with the universal primers M1SS and BC2_uni_R. As for the authors' bioinformatics: Normalization of each sample was performed by random selection of 1 million high-quality reads, each carrying a distinct molecular identifier. Instead of being binned into consensus sequences, reads with shared molecular identifiers were discarded. MiTCR, with a Q25 quality threshold and the strictest error-elimination algorithm, was used for CDR3 identification, clonotype clustering and error correction. Lower-bound total TCR beta diversity was estimated with a nonparametric unseen species model using Euler transformation. TCRdb reran the public reads through fastp at Q25 and MiXCR, keeping productive beta chains. Each record represents a unique CDR3 protein, reported with the most common genes and DNA among its rows. The V and J calls, along with clone size, are taken from TCRdb and not from the paper's own processing. Recorded for this sample are roughly 700,000 distinct CDR3 sequences; around half of them occurred a single time. The ten top clones hold about 32% of the sample.

This clonotype was seen a handful of times. What antigen it recognizes has not been identified. Per-base qualities were not stored, and no clone one base away is much larger. This TCR derives from a woman aged 55-69 years in good health. Specimen: blood. The sequence joins TRBV30 to TRBJ2-7; TRBD2 aligns with 10 central bases. At the DNA level, the sequence is TGTGCCTGGAATAGCGGGAGGTCGGGATACGAGCAGTACTTC. This codes for CAWNSGRSGYEQYF.